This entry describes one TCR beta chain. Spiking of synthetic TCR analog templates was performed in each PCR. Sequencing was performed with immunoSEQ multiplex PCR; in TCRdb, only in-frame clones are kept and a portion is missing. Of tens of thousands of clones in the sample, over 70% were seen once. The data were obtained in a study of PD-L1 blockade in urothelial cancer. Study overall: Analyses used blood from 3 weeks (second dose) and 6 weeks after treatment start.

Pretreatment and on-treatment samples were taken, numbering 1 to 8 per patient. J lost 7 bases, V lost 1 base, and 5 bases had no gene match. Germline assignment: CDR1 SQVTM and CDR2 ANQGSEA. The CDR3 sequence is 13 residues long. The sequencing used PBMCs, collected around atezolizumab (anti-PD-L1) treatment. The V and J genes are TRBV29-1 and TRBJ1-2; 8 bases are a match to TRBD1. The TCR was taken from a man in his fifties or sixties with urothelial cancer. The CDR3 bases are TGCAGCGTTGAAGTTCCGGACAGGGCTGGCTACACCTTC. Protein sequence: CSVEVPDRAGYTF.